The next 23 T cell receptor beta chains were all read from a single sample in a study of blood T cells in healthy people across ages. A second PCR of roughly 7 to 11 cycles used a sample-barcoded 5' primer and a J-beta primer mix. TCRdb passed the 5' RACE reads through MiXCR, listing each CDR3 protein once. The data hold around 1,000,000 distinct CDR3 sequences, with about 25% observed a single time. These same data were also listed under a study on T cells of mothers and their children.

Sequencing input: blood. These receptors all come from a girl aged 2 to 10 in good health.

The rearrangement links TRBV28 to TRBJ2-6; 7 bases fit TRBD1. In germline, CDR1 is MDHEN, CDR2 SYDVKM. The CDR3 sequence is 17 residues long. The ends lost 9 bases at V and 0 bases at J; junction bases unmatched: 11. The DNA of the CDR3 is TGTGCCAGTACAGGGGCCCTCCTGGACTCTGGGGCCAACGTCCTGACTTTC. Its translation is CASTGALLDSGANVLTF.

The rearrangement links TRBV6-5 to TRBJ1-6, with TRBD1 as a possible D gene (5 bases). The germline V gene has CDR1 MNHEY and CDR2 SVGAGI. V lost 0 bases, J lost 7 bases, and 16 bases lay in between. The CDR3 runs to 17 residues. As DNA, the CDR3 is TGTGCCAGCAGTTACTCATTTAGTGGGGCGGGGAATTCACCCCTCCACTTT. Its protein product is CASSYSFSGAGNSPLHF.

J is TRBJ2-5 and V is TRBV29-1, with 10 bases aligning to TRBD2. The CDR3 spans 19 residues. After removal of 7 bases from V and 0 bases from J, the junction contained 20 bases not matched to a gene. CDR1 and CDR2 from the germline V gene are SQVTM and ANQGSEA. This CDR3 is CSAGFTLSGRALYQETQYF. The CDR3 DNA is TGCAGCGCGGGATTTACGTTAAGCGGGAGGGCGCTGTACCAAGAGACCCAGTACTTC.

This chain joins TRBV29-1 and TRBJ2-5; TRBD1 is a possible D gene (5 bases). The CDR3 has 11 amino acids. Per the germline V gene, CDR1 is SQVTM and CDR2 is ANQGSEA. Trimming removed 7 bases at V and 3 bases at J, with 9 bases between. The CDR3: CSGTPEETQYF. The CDR3, as DNA: TGCAGCGGGACACCAGAAGAGACCCAGTACTTC.

The table lists this clonotype with a few counts. The chain is built from TRBV20-1 and TRBJ1-2, with D uncertain. The length of the CDR3 is 13 residues. Germline V lookup: CDR1 DFQATT, CDR2 SNEGSKA (reference sequence). Trimming cost V 1 base and J 4 bases, with 10 bases left between them. As DNA, the CDR3 is TGCAGTGCTAGAGGAAGGACCTCCTATGGCTACACCTTC. Encoded protein: CSARGRTSYGYTF.

The rearrangement joins TRBV5-1 to TRBJ2-5, with TRBD2 matching 12 bases. V dropped 4 bases and J dropped 1; count of bases not matched to a gene: 5. The CDR3 runs 16 residues. CDR1 and CDR2 from the germline V gene are SGHRS and YFSETQ. The DNA for the CDR3 is TGCGCCAGCAGCCCGTTGACTAGCGGGAGCCAAGAGACCCAGTACTTC. This translates into CASSPLTSGSQETQYF.

This clonotype was detected only a few times. The chain couples TRBV6-5 to TRBJ2-6; D is perhaps TRBD1 or TRBD2 (5 bases each). Between the trimmed V and J ends, which lost 2 bases and 2 bases, there was a span of 16 bases. Germline CDR1 reads MNHEY; CDR2 reads SVGAGI. The CDR3 length is 18 residues. The CDR3 loop is CASSYGGTREPGANVLTF. CDR3 coding DNA: TGTGCCAGCAGTTACGGGGGAACGAGGGAGCCTGGGGCCAACGTCCTGACTTTC.

Comments on this clonotype: The junction departs from germline at one end; a sequencing error may be responsible. The chain uses TRBV7-9 and TRBJ1-1, with D tentatively TRBD1 (5 bases). Germline CDR1 SEHNR, CDR2 FQNEAQ (reference sequence). The CDR3 consists of 16 residues. CDR3 sequence reads: CASILGAGSMNTEAFF. The CDR3 DNA reads as TGCGCCAGCATCCTAGGGGCGGGGTCCATGAACACTGAAGCTTTCTTT. Filled out from reference TRBV7-9 and TRBJ1-1, the complete variable domain reads DTGVSQNPRHKITKRGQNVTFRCDPISEHNRLYWYRQTLGQGPEFLTYFQNEAQLEKSRLLSDRFSAERPKGSFSTLEIQRTEQGDSAMYLCASILGAGSMNTEAFFGQGTRLTVV.

This chain uses TRBV4-3 with TRBJ1-5; unclear D gene. The V gene lost 0 bases and the J gene lost 9 bases, with 9 bases spanning the gap. Germline V gene data show CDR1 as LGHNA and CDR2 as YSLEER. The CDR3 runs 13 residues. DNA for the CDR3: TGCGCCAGCAGCCAAGAACTGAGGACGCCCCAGCATTTT. Protein: CASSQELRTPQHF.

The rearrangement links TRBV4-2 to TRBJ2-7; 8 bases align to TRBD2. The trim removed 5 bases at V and 7 bases at J, leaving 10 bases unmatched. This CDR3 spans 14 amino acids. Germline V CDR1 and CDR2: LGHNA, YNFKEQ. In nucleotides, the CDR3 is TGTGCCAGCAGCACCGAGCGGGAGATCAAAGAGCAGTACTTC. This encodes CASSTEREIKEQYF.

Notes on this clonotype: Since a much larger clone is just one base distant, this may be a read error. The chain has TRBV6-2 or TRBV6-3 and TRBJ2-7; 7 bases fit TRBD1. Germline assignment: CDR1 MNHEY and CDR2 SVGEGT. V lost 6 bases, J lost 0 bases, and 5 bases stayed unmatched. The CDR3 covers 14 residues. CDR3 coding DNA: TGTGCCAGCAGGCACCGGGACAGCTCCTACGAGCAGTACTTC. This translates into CASRHRDSSYEQYF.

The chain carries TRBV11-2 and TRBJ1-2, with 7 bases identical to TRBD1. CDR3 length equals 13 residues. Looked up from germline, CDR1 is SGHAT and CDR2 is FQNNGV. J was trimmed by 7 bases and V by 3 bases; bases with no gene match: 5. The CDR3 DNA sequence: TGTGCCAGCAGCTTTCGGGACAGACGTGGCTACACCTTC. It codes for CASSFRDRRGYTF.

A few counts support this clonotype. This chain connects TRBV7-2 to TRBJ2-1; 9 bases line up with TRBD1. CDR3 length: 15 residues. CDR1 and CDR2 (germline): SGHTA, FQGNSA. V was clipped by 8 bases and J by 6 bases; unmatched bases: 11. CDR3 DNA sequence: TGTGCCAGCGGAACATTGGGGACAGGGACCAATGAGCAGTTCTTC. It encodes CASGTLGTGTNEQFF.

The chain carries TRBV11-2 and TRBJ2-3; 9 bases are a match to TRBD2. Trimming removed 0 bases from V and 7 bases from J; junction bases left unmatched: 8. Germline loops: CDR1 SGHAT, CDR2 FQNNGV. CDR3 length: 16 amino acids. The CDR3 bases are TGTGCCAGCAGCTTAGAAGCGGGGGGCCATATCTATACGCAGTATTTT. Protein: CASSLEAGGHIYTQYF.

The genes are TRBV6-1 and TRBJ2-6; 11 nucleotides line up with TRBD1. This CDR3 contains 17 residues. Germline V gives CDR1 MNHNS, CDR2 SASEGT. Germline trimming cut 8 bases from V and 4 bases from J; bases unmatched to any gene: 10. DNA for the CDR3: TGTGCCAGCGGCCGGACAGGGGGCCTGGTAGGGGCCAACGTCCTGACTTTC. This sequence encodes CASGRTGGLVGANVLTF.

This clonotype was counted a few times. V is TRBV28 and J is TRBJ2-4, with 10 bases aligning to TRBD1. This CDR3 has 14 amino acids. Germline trimming cut 5 bases from V and 11 bases from J; bases unmatched to any gene: 9. CDR1 MDHEN and CDR2 SYDVKM come from the germline V gene. CDR3 amino acids: CASSPDRGLDVQYF. Written as DNA, the CDR3 is TGTGCCAGCAGTCCCGACAGGGGGCTGGACGTTCAGTACTTC.

The chain employs TRBV12-3 or TRBV12-4 and TRBJ2-5, with TRBD1 matching 10 bases. Losses at the gene ends were 3 bases for V and 5 bases for J; bases not matched to a gene: 3. The CDR3 runs to 14 residues. The CDR3 DNA follows: TGTGCCAGCAGTTTCCCGGGACAGGGGGAGACCCAGTACTTC. It is translated as CASSFPGQGETQYF.

This chain joins TRBV5-6 and TRBJ1-2, with D possibly TRBD1 on 6 matching bases. The CDR3 has 15 residues. V gave up 3 bases and J gave up 8 bases, with 20 bases separating them. CDR1 and CDR2 (germline): SGHDT, YYEEEE. Here the CDR3 reads CASSSKRTAFYGYTF. CDR3 DNA sequence: TGTGCCAGCAGCTCTAAACGGACAGCTTTCTACGGCTACACCTTC.

This clonotype was counted only a few times. The chain uses TRBV7-9 and TRBJ2-5, with D possibly TRBD2 on 5 matching bases. Trimming took off 4 bases at V and 5 bases at J, with 17 bases between the two ends. Germline CDR1 is SEHNR and CDR2 is FQNEAQ (reference sequence). The CDR3 is 15 residues long. CDR3 amino acids: CASSSAGRSPETQYF. As DNA, the CDR3 is TGTGCCAGCAGCTCCGCGGGCAGATCCCCGGAGACCCAGTACTTC.

This clonotype was detected a few times. V usage is TRBV10-3 and J usage is TRBJ2-3, with TRBD2 as a possible D gene (5 bases). The germline V gene encodes CDR1 ENHRY and CDR2 SYGVKD. There are 12 residues in the CDR3. V lost 8 bases and J lost 11, with 17 bases in between. CDR3 bases: TGTGCCATCGGCGGGTCCCCCATCGTGCAGTATTTT. It is translated as CAIGGSPIVQYF.

This clonotype was detected only a few times. The chain combines TRBV4-3 with TRBJ2-1; TRBD2 is a possible D gene (7 bases). The germline V and J ends were trimmed by 0 bases and 4 bases, with 16 bases remaining between them. This CDR3 is built from 17 residues. The germline V gene has CDR1 LGHNA and CDR2 YSLEER. CDR3 protein: CASSQDGVGGPYNEQFF. The CDR3 DNA sequence: TGCGCCAGCAGCCAAGATGGGGTGGGGGGGCCTTACAATGAGCAGTTCTTC.

This clonotype was found a few times. The V call is TRBV10-3, the J call TRBJ2-5; TRBD2 matches at 7 bases. The J call may be wrong; the DNA end is better matched by TRBJ2-1. The CDR3 spans 15 residues. The germline V gene has CDR1 ENHRY and CDR2 SYGVKD. As DNA, the CDR3 is TGTGCCATCAGCGGGGACGGGGGAGGGAGCAATGAGCAGTTCTTC. Translating it yields CAISGDGGGSNEQFF.

The J gene is TRBJ2-3, the V gene TRBV12-3 or TRBV12-4, with 14 bases matching TRBD2. This CDR3 spans 18 amino acids. Trimming removed 2 bases from V and 3 bases from J; junction bases left unmatched: 7. The CDR3 here is CASSLSPGLAGGTDTQYF. The CDR3, as DNA: TGTGCCAGCAGTTTATCCCCCGGACTAGCGGGGGGAACAGATACGCAGTATTTT.